One sample yielded the 18 T cell receptor beta chains listed below, sequenced in a study of T cell changes during pregnancy in multiple sclerosis. Profiling relied on immunoSEQ multiplex PCR, and the TCRdb table lists in-frame clones only, not all of them. The repertoire has fewer than 40,000 clones, roughly nine tenths of them found once; the top ten carry roughly a tenth. This material consisted of CD8+ T cells from peripheral blood mononuclear cells, taken before pregnancy. Receptors were obtained from a female donor with multiple sclerosis, enrolled in a pregnancy study.

V and J are TRBV15 and TRBJ1-3, with D maybe TRBD1 (5 bases). The V end was cut by 0 bases, the J end by 7 bases, with 16 bases between. This CDR3 has 16 amino acids. In germline, CDR1 is LNHNV, CDR2 YYDKDF (reference sequence). CDR3 sequence reads: CATSREEAFKGNTIYF. The CDR3 DNA reads TGTGCCACCAGCAGAGAAGAGGCATTTAAGGGGAACACCATATATTTT.

This chain links TRBV28 with TRBJ2-7; D remains ambiguous. Deletions cut 6 bases from V and 0 bases from J, with 12 bases between. The CDR3 runs to 14 residues. Germline V CDR1 and CDR2: MDHEN, SYDVKM. The CDR3 DNA is TGTGCCAGCAGCGACAATCTATCCTCCTACGAGCAGTACTTC. Its protein product is CASSDNLSSYEQYF.

This clone was found a few times. The rearrangement joins TRBV14 to TRBJ2-3; no clear D. There are 15 residues in the CDR3. The V end was cut by 1 base, the J end by 1 base, with 9 bases between. Germline CDR1 is SGHDN and CDR2 is FVKESK. CDR3 protein: CASSQGASGTDTQYF. The CDR3 DNA follows: TGTGCCAGCAGCCAAGGGGCGTCTGGCACAGATACGCAGTATTTT.

This clone is termed medium-sized. The genes are TRBV6-5 and TRBJ2-1; maybe TRBD2 (7 bases). With 6 bases removed from V and 9 bases from J, the gap between germline ends came to 18 bases. This CDR3 has 14 amino acids. CDR1 MNHEY and CDR2 SVGAGI come from the germline V gene. The CDR3: CASRPRGAISEQFF. The CDR3, as DNA: TGTGCCAGCAGACCCCGGGGGGCGATTTCTGAGCAGTTCTTC.

The gene calls are TRBV6-1 and TRBJ1-5; D is ambiguous. There are 16 residues in the CDR3. Germline lookup yields CDR1 MNHNS and CDR2 SASEGT. The ends were cut back, 3 bases at V and 0 bases at J, with 12 bases in the middle. The CDR3 loop is CASSDRHLYSNQPQHF. DNA for the CDR3: TGTGCCAGCAGTGATAGACACCTTTATAGCAATCAGCCCCAGCATTTT.

This chain uses TRBV14 with TRBJ2-7; 7 bases agree with TRBD1. The CDR3 contains 15 residues. The germline gives CDR1 SGHDN, CDR2 FVKESK. V gave up 5 bases and J gave up 0 bases; unmatched junction bases: 7. Written as DNA, the CDR3 is TGTGCCAGCAGCATCACAGGGGTGTCCTCCTACGAGCAGTACTTC. It translates to CASSITGVSSYEQYF. Supplemented by reference TRBV14 and TRBJ2-7, the full variable domain reads EAGVTQFPSHSVIEKGQTVTLRCDPISGHDNLYWYRRVMGKEIKFLLHFVKESKQDESGMPNNRFLAERTGGTYSTLKVQPAELEDSGVYFCASSITGVSSYEQYFGPGTRLTVT.

V is TRBV7-9 and J is TRBJ2-1, with 12 bases identical to TRBD2. J was trimmed by 4 bases and V by 5 bases; bases with no gene match: 6. The CDR3 consists of 16 residues. Per germline, CDR1 SEHNR and CDR2 FQNEAQ (reference sequence). The CDR3 DNA reads TGTGCCAGCAGCCCTACAACTAGCGGGGGGTACAATGAGCAGTTCTTC. As protein: CASSPTTSGGYNEQFF.

The chain joins TRBV23-1 to TRBJ1-2, with D possibly matching TRBD1 (5 bases). TRBV23-1 is assigned to the ORF class and has an uncertain function. V was pared by 8 bases and J by 6 bases, with 16 bases between. The length of the CDR3 is 13 residues. Here the CDR3 DNA reads TGCGCCAGCTCCACGGAGGGGTGGGATGGCTACACCTTC. Amino acid sequence: CASSTEGWDGYTF.

V gene TRBV6-5 combines with J gene TRBJ1-1, with 7 bases identical to TRBD1. Trimming removed 6 bases from V and 4 bases from J; junction bases left unmatched: 5. The CDR3 extends over 13 amino acids. Germline V gives CDR1 MNHEY, CDR2 SVGAGI. This chain's CDR3 is CASRPQGLTEAFF. As DNA, the CDR3 is TGTGCCAGCAGGCCACAGGGGCTCACTGAAGCTTTCTTT.

The J gene is TRBJ2-7, the V gene TRBV7-6; weak D call: TRBD1 (8 bases). The length of the CDR3 is 15 residues. Deletions cut 0 bases from V and 3 bases from J, with 12 bases between. Germline CDR1 reads SGHVS; CDR2 reads FNYEAQ. The DNA of the CDR3 is TGTGCCAGCAGCTTAGCGTACAGGGGGGGCTACGAGCAGTACTTC. It is translated as CASSLAYRGGYEQYF.

This chain connects TRBV4-1 to TRBJ2-7; 7 bases map to TRBD1. J was trimmed by 6 bases and V by 3 bases; bases with no gene match: 11. Looked up from germline, CDR1 is MGHRA and CDR2 is YSYEKL. The length of the CDR3 is 15 residues. The CDR3 here is CASSHQQGLTGEQYF. The CDR3 coding sequence is TGCGCCAGCAGCCACCAACAGGGGCTGACGGGCGAGCAGTACTTC.

The rearrangement uses TRBV27 and TRBJ2-7; TRBD1 agrees at 8 bases. The V segment lost 6 bases and the J segment 4 bases; nucleotides outside the gene matches: 8. The CDR3 loop spans 14 amino acids. Looked up from germline, CDR1 is MNHEY and CDR2 is SMNVEV (reference sequence). CDR3 in DNA: TGTGCCAGCAGAGGGACAGGAAGCTGGTACGAGCAGTACTTC. It yields the protein CASRGTGSWYEQYF.

The CDR3 spells CASSLTSPSYEQYF. CDR3 nucleotides: TGTGCCAGTAGTCTAACTAGTCCCTCCTACGAGCAGTACTTC. The rearrangement links TRBV19 to TRBJ2-7; possibly TRBD2 for D (5 bases). The CDR3 contains 14 residues. The ends were cut back, 5 bases at V and 0 bases at J, with 11 bases in the middle. The germline V gene has CDR1 LNHDA and CDR2 SQIVND (reference sequence). The variable domain in full, with the rest retrieved from reference TRBV19 and TRBJ2-7, is DGGITQSPKYLFRKEGQNVTLSCEQNLNHDAMYWYRQDPGQGLRLIYYSQIVNDFQKGDIAEGYSVSREKKESFPLTVTSAQKNPTAFYLCASSLTSPSYEQYFGPGTRLTVT.

The gene calls are TRBV7-9 and TRBJ1-1, with D uncertain. Per the germline V gene, CDR1 is SEHNR and CDR2 is FQNEAQ (reference sequence). The V gene lost 4 bases and the J gene lost 1 base, with 7 bases spanning the gap. This CDR3 contains 13 residues. The CDR3 here is CASSSSGNTEAFF. The CDR3 bases are TGTGCCAGCAGCTCGTCGGGGAACACTGAAGCTTTCTTT.

The rearrangement joins TRBV18 to TRBJ1-2, with TRBD1 as a possible D gene (6 bases). The germline CDR1 and CDR2 sequences are KGHSH and LQKENI. The CDR3 contains 15 residues. V lost 2 bases and J lost 8, with 18 bases in between. The chain's CDR3 is CASSPTGTRYDGYTF. The CDR3 coding sequence is TGTGCCAGCTCACCAACCGGGACAAGGTATGACGGCTACACCTTC.

This clone was observed once. The V gene is TRBV12-5, the J gene TRBJ2-7; D uncertain. Germline V gene lookup returns CDR1 LGHNT and CDR2 FRNRAP. The CDR3 has 11 amino acids. V lost 7 bases to trimming and J lost 4 bases, with 8 bases between them. As DNA, the CDR3 is TGTGCTAGTGCCGTCCTTTACGAGCAGTACTTC. Translation gives CASAVLYEQYF.

The V call is TRBV7-9, the J call TRBJ2-7; TRBD2 matches 9 bases. Looked up from germline, CDR1 is SEHNR and CDR2 is FQNEAQ (reference sequence). The CDR3 runs to 14 residues. V gave up 6 bases and J gave up 7 bases; unmatched junction bases: 10. The CDR3 is CASSSGTSLWEQYF. Here the CDR3 DNA reads TGTGCCAGCAGTTCCGGGACTAGCTTGTGGGAGCAGTACTTC.

J is TRBJ2-1 and V is TRBV7-9; 12 bases align to TRBD2. The CDR3 is 15 amino acids. With V trimmed by 3 bases and J by 6 bases, 3 bases remained unmatched. Looked up from germline, CDR1 is SEHNR and CDR2 is FQNEAQ (reference sequence). CDR3 DNA sequence: TGTGCCAGCAGCTTTTTGACTAGCGGGGGCAATGAGCAGTTCTTC. Translation: CASSFLTSGGNEQFF.